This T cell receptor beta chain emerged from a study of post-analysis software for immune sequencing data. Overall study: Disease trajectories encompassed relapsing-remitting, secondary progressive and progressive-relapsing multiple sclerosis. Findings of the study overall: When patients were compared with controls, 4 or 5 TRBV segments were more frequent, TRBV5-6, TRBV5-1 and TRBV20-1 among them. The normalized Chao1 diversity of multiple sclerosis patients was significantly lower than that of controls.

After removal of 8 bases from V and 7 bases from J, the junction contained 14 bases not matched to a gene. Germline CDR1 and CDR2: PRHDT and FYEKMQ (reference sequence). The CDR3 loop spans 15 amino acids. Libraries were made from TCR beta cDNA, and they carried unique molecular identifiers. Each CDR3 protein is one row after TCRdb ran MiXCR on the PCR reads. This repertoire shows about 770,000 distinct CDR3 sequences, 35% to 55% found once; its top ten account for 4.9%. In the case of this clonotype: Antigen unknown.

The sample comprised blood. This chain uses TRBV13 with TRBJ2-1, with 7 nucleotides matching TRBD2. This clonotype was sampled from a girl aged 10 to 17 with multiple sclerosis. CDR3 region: CASRSFAGAGNEQFF. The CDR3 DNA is TGTGCCAGCCGGTCTTTTGCGGGAGCGGGGAATGAGCAGTTCTTC.